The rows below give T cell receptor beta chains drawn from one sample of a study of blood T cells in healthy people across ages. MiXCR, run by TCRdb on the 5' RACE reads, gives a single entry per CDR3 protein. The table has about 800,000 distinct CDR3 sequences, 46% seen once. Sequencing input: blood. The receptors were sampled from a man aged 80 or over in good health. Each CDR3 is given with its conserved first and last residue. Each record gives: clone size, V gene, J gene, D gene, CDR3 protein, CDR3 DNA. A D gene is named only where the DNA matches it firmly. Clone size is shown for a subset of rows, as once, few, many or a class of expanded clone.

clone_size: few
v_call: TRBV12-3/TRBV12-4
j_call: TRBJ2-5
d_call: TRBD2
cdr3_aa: CASSLTSGIEQYF
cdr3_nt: TGTGCCAGCAGTTTAACTAGCGGGATTGAGCAGTACTTC

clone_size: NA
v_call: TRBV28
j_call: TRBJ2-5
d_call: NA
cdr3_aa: CASSSAARQQETQYF
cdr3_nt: TGTGCCAGCAGTTCAGCCGCCCGACAGCAAGAGACCCAGTACTTC

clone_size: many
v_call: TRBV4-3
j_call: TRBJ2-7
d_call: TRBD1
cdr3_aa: CASSQAGGTGYEQYF
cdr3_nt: TGCGCCAGCAGCCAAGCTGGAGGGACAGGCTACGAGCAGTACTTC

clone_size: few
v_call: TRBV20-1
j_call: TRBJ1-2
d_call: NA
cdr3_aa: CSAGGAVANYGYTF
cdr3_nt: TGCAGTGCGGGGGGGGCGGTAGCTAACTATGGCTACACCTTC

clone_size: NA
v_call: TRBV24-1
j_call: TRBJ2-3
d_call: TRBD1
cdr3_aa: CATGDRGPLDTQYF
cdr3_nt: TGTGCCACAGGGGACAGGGGGCCGTTGGATACGCAGTATTTT

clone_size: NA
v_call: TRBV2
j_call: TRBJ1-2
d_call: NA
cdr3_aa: CASSEARLSYTF
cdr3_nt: TGTGCCAGCAGTGAAGCCAGACTGAGCTACACCTTC

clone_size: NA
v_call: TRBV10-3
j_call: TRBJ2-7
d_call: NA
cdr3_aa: CAISGGQFGEQYF
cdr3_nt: TGTGCCATCAGTGGAGGACAGTTCGGCGAGCAGTACTTC

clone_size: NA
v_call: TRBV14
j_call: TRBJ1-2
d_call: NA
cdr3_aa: CASSQRSREINYGYTF
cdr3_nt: TGTGCCAGCAGCCAAAGAAGCAGAGAAATCAACTATGGCTACACCTTC

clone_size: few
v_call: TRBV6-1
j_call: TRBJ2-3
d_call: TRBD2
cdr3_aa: CASRQSISGRRSTDTQYF
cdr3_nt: TGTGCCAGCAGGCAATCCATAAGCGGGAGAAGGAGCACAGATACGCAGTATTTT

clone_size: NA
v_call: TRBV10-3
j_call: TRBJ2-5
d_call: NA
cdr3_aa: CAISDRVETQYF
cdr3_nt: TGTGCCATCAGTGACAGGGTAGAGACCCAGTACTTC

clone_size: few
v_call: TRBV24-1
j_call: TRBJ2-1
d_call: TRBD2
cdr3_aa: CATSSGTSVNEQFF
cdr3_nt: TGTGCCACCAGTTCCGGGACTAGCGTTAATGAGCAGTTCTTC

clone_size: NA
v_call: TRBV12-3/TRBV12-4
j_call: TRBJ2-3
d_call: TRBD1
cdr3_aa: CASRSRTGRRDTQYF
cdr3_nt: TGTGCCAGCAGGTCTCGGACAGGGCGGCGAGATACGCAGTATTTT

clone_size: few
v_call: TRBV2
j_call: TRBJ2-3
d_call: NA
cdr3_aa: CASSELTDTQYF
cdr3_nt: TGTGCCAGCAGTGAACTCACAGATACGCAGTATTTT

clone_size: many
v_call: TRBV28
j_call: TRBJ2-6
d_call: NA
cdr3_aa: CASTFRGDAGANVLTF
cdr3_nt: TGTGCCAGCACCTTCAGGGGAGACGCTGGGGCCAACGTCCTGACTTTC

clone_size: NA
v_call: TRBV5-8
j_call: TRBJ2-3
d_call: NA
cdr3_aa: CASSLRDFRPDTDTQYF
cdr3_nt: TGTGCCAGCAGCTTACGTGATTTCCGACCAGACACAGATACGCAGTATTTT

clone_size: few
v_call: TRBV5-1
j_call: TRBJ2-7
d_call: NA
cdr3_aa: CASSPTATYEQYF
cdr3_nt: TGCGCCAGCAGCCCGACGGCCACCTACGAGCAGTACTTC

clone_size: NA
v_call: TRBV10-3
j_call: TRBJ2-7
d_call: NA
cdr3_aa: CATSDGNVYEQYF
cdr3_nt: TGTGCCACGTCCGACGGAAACGTATACGAGCAGTACTTC

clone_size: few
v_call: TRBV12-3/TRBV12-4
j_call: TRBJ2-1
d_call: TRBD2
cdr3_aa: CASSTGTSGSVGNEQFF
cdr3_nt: TGTGCCAGCAGTACGGGGACTAGCGGGAGCGTTGGCAATGAGCAGTTCTTC

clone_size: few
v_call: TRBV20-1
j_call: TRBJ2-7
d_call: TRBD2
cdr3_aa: CSASGSGRNEQYF
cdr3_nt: TGCAGTGCTAGCGGAAGCGGGAGGAACGAGCAGTACTTC

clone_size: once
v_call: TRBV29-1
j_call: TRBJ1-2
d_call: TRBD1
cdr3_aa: CSVPTGGPTNYGYTF
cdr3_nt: TGCAGCGTTCCGACAGGGGGCCCAACTAACTATGGCTACACCTTC

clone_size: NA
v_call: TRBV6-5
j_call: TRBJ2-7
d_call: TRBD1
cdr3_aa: CASYRRQGAGSEQYF
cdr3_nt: TGTGCCAGCTACCGAAGACAGGGGGCGGGAAGTGAGCAGTACTTC

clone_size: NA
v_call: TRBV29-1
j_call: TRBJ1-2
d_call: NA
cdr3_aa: CSVDQGRGGYTF
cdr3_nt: TGCAGCGTTGACCAGGGGCGAGGTGGCTACACCTTC

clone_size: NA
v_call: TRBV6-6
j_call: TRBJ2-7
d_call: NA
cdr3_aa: CASRTDDYNEQYF
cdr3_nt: TGTGCCAGCAGGACAGACGACTACAATGAGCAGTACTTC

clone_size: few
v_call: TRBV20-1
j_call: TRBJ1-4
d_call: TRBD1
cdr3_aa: CSAKPGTGDEKLFF
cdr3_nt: TGCAGTGCTAAGCCCGGGACAGGGGACGAAAAACTGTTTTTT

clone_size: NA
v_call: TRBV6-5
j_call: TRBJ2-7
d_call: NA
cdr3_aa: CASSYSDRAYEQYF
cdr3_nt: TGTGCCAGCAGTTACTCCGACAGAGCCTACGAGCAGTACTTC

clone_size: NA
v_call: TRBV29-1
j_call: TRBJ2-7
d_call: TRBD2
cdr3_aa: CSVRLGGSSYEQYF
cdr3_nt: TGCAGCGTTCGGTTGGGCGGGAGCTCCTACGAGCAGTACTTC

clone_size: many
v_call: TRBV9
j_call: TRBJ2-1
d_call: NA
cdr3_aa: CASSVAVLAEDNEQFF
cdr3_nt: TGTGCCAGCAGCGTAGCTGTCCTAGCTGAAGACAATGAGCAGTTCTTC

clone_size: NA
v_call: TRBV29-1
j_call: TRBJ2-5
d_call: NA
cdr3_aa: CSVEQGTQETQYF
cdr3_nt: TGCAGCGTGGAGCAGGGGACCCAAGAGACCCAGTACTTC

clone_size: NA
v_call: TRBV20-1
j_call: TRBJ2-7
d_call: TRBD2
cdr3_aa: CSALTSGMDNEQYF
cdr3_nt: TGCAGTGCGCTGACTAGCGGGATGGACAATGAGCAGTACTTC

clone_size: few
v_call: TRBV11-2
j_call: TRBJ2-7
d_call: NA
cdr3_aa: CASSLVAGHSYEQYF
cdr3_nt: TGTGCCAGCAGCTTAGTCGCGGGACACTCCTACGAGCAGTACTTC

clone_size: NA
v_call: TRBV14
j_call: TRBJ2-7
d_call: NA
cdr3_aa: CASSQVGTPRAQYF
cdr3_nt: TGTGCCAGCAGCCAAGTCGGGACTCCAAGGGCCCAGTACTTC

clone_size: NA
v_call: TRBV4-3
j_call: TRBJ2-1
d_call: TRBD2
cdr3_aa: CASSQDLASGYNEQFF
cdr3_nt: TGCGCCAGCAGCCAAGATCTAGCTAGCGGTTACAATGAGCAGTTCTTC

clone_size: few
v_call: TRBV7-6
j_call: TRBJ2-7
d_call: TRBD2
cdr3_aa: CASSLEVWREDFRKRTQYF
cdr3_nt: TGTGCCAGCAGCTTAGAGGTGTGGCGGGAGGACTTTCGTAAGAGAACCCAGTACTTC

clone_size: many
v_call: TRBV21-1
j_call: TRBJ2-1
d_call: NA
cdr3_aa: CARDGGLYEQFF
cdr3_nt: TGTGCCAGAGACGGGGGGTTGTATGAGCAGTTCTTC

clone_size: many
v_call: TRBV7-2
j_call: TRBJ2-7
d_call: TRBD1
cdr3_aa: CASSPRTGSYEQYF
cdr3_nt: TGTGCCAGCAGCCCCCGGACAGGGTCTTACGAGCAGTACTTC

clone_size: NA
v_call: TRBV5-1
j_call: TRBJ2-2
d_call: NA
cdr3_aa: CASSSRGWNTGELFF
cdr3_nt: TGCGCCAGCAGCTCCAGGGGCTGGAACACCGGGGAGCTGTTTTTT

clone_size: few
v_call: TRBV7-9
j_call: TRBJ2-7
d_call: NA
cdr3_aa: CASSLAARASYEQYF
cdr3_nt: TGTGCCAGCAGCTTAGCCGCCAGGGCCTCCTACGAGCAGTACTTC

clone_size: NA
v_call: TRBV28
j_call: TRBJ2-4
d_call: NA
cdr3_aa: CASSSRWYIQYF
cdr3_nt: TGTGCCAGCAGTTCAAGATGGTACATTCAGTACTTC

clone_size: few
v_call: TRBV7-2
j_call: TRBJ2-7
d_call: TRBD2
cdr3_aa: CANSALAGGLYEQYF
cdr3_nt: TGTGCCAACAGCGCCCTAGCGGGAGGGCTCTACGAGCAGTACTTC

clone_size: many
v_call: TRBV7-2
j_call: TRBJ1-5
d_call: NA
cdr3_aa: CASSLVSGGNQPQHF
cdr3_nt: TGTGCCAGCAGTTTGGTGTCTGGGGGCAATCAGCCCCAGCATTTT

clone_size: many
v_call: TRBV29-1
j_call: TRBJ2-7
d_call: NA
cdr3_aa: CSVVLSYEQYF
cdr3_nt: TGCAGCGTTGTACTGTCTTACGAGCAGTACTTC

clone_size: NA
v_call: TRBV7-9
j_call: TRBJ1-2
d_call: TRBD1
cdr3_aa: CASTDRVSTGYTF
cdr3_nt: TGTGCCAGCACAGACAGGGTATCGACGGGGTACACCTTC

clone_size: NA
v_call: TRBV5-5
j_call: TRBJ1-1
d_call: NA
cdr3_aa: CASSLSTANTEAFF
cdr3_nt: TGTGCCAGCAGCTTGAGCACAGCGAACACTGAAGCTTTCTTT

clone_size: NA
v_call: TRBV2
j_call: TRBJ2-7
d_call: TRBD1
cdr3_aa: CASGITGGPSYEQYF
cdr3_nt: TGTGCCAGCGGCATCACAGGGGGGCCATCCTACGAGCAGTACTTC

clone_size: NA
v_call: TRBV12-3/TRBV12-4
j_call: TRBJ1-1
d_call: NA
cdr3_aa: CASSRRTYTEAFF
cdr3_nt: TGTGCCAGCAGTAGAAGGACGTACACTGAAGCTTTCTTT

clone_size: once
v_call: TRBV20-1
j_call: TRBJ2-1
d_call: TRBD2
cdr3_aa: CSARDRGGGAFIDEQFF
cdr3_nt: TGCAGTGCTAGAGATCGGGGCGGGGGGGCCTTTATAGATGAGCAGTTCTTC

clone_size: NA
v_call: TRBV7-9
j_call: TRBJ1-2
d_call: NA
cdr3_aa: CASSSGQTWGYTF
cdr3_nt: TGTGCCAGCAGCTCCGGACAGACATGGGGCTACACCTTC

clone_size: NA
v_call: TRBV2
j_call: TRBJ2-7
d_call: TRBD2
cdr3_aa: CACLGPGGRMGYEQYF
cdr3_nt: TGTGCCTGCCTCGGGCCGGGAGGCCGCATGGGGTACGAGCAGTACTTC

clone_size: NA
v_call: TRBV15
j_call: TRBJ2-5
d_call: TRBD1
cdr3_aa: CATGRGNRVRQKETQYF
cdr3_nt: TGTGCCACCGGCAGGGGGAACCGGGTGAGGCAGAAAGAGACCCAGTACTTC

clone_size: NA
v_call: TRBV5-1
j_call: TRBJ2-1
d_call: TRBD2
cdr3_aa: CASSEQGLAANNERFF
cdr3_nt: TGCGCCAGCAGCGAACAGGGACTAGCGGCCAACAATGAGCGGTTCTTC